A single sample is the source of the 30 T cell receptor beta chains below, sequenced in a study of spatial heterogeneity in lung cancer. A single record per CDR3 protein comes from TCRdb applying MiXCR to the 5' RACE reads. The sample holds 89,000 or so distinct CDR3 sequences, approximately 18% seen once. Time point given: sample taken at primary tumor resection. Whole RNA, isolated from tumor, nontumor lung or frozen PBMC, was sequenced without prior sorting. The sequencing here drew on PBMCs, taken at surgery. Receptors originate from a male donor with early-stage non-small cell lung cancer.

This clonotype was observed at least ten times. The rearrangement links TRBV6-1 to TRBJ1-5; no clear D gene. Between the trimmed V and J ends, which lost 7 bases and 8 bases, there was a span of 21 bases. CDR1 MNHNS and CDR2 SASEGT come from the germline V gene. The CDR3 extends over 15 amino acids. The CDR3 reads CASTEGDTATEPQHF. The CDR3 coding sequence is TGTGCCAGCACCGAGGGTGATACAGCCACGGAGCCCCAGCATTTT.

The chain carries TRBV28 and TRBJ2-5; the D gene could be TRBD1 or TRBD2 (5 bases each). CDR1 is MDHEN, CDR2 SYDVKM, per germline. The CDR3 spans 13 residues. V gave up 7 bases and J gave up 5 bases, with 14 bases separating them. The CDR3 nucleotides are TGTGCCAGCACCCCAAGTTGGGGGGAGACCCAGTACTTC. Encoded protein: CASTPSWGETQYF.

V is TRBV9 and J is TRBJ2-4; TRBD1 matches at 7 bases. Germline assignment: CDR1 SGDLS and CDR2 YYNGEE. This CDR3 has 14 amino acids. The junction had 5 bases not matched to a gene; V was cut back by 4 bases and J by 4 bases. In nucleotides, the CDR3 is TGTGCCAGCAGCCCCCAGACAGGGAAAAACATTCAGTACTTC. This translates into CASSPQTGKNIQYF.

The gene calls are TRBV12-3 or TRBV12-4 and TRBJ1-1; 8 positions agree with TRBD1. The CDR3 is 13 amino acids. Trimming cost V 6 bases and J 5 bases; bases outside gene matches: 5. CDR3 sequence: CASRGQGGTEAFF. Here the CDR3 DNA reads TGTGCCAGCAGAGGACAGGGAGGGACTGAAGCTTTCTTT.

The chain joins TRBV6-5 to TRBJ1-4, with D perhaps matching TRBD1 (5 bases). Germline loops: CDR1 MNHEY, CDR2 SVGAGI. V shed 4 bases and J shed 8 bases, with 14 bases lying between them. This CDR3 has 14 residues. DNA for the CDR3: TGTGCCAGCAGTTGGGGGGGGAGGGAAGAAAAACTGTTTTTT. This gives the protein CASSWGGREEKLFF.

The chain carries TRBV21-1 and TRBJ2-1; TRBD1 is the table's D call, not checked against the DNA. TRBV21-1 is tagged as a pseudogene. This CDR3 is built from 13 residues. CDR3 sequence (DNA): TGTGCCAGCAGCGACGTAGGGGTCAATGAGCAGTTCTTC. Protein sequence: CASSDVGVNEQFF.

This clonotype was seen a few times. V gene TRBV4-1 combines with J gene TRBJ2-1; tentatively, D is TRBD1 (5 bases). Trimming took off 4 bases at V and 8 bases at J, with 18 bases between the two ends. Germline CDR1 and CDR2: MGHRA and YSYEKL. This CDR3 contains 15 residues. For the CDR3, the DNA is TGCGCCAGCAGCCCACCCGCGCCCAAAGGGGATGAGCAGTTCTTC. Translating gives CASSPPAPKGDEQFF.

In its sample, this clonotype was seen a few times. The rearrangement joins TRBV28 to TRBJ2-4; D remains ambiguous. This CDR3 region has 13 residues. The germline gives CDR1 MDHEN, CDR2 SYDVKM. CDR3 nucleotides: TGTGCTACCTTTAGCCTAGCCAAAAACATTCAGTACTTC. This encodes CATFSLAKNIQYF.

This clonotype occurred many times. CDR3 in amino acids: CSARGGATYEQYF. The CDR3 bases are TGCAGTGCTAGGGGGGGTGCCACCTACGAGCAGTACTTC. The chain carries TRBV20-1 and TRBJ2-7, with TRBD2 as a possible D gene (6 bases). This CDR3 is built from 13 residues. Trimming stripped 3 bases from V and 2 bases from J, with 11 bases between. The germline gives CDR1 DFQATT, CDR2 SNEGSKA (reference sequence).

The chain couples TRBV5-1 to TRBJ2-7, with D perhaps TRBD1 or TRBD2 (5 bases each). Trimming removed 4 bases from V and 0 bases from J, with 14 bases in between. This CDR3 comprises 15 residues. CDR1 is SGHRS and CDR2 is YFSETQ in the germline V gene. The CDR3 sequence is CASSTLDGTSYEQYF. CDR3 bases: TGCGCCAGCAGCACACTGGACGGGACCTCCTACGAGCAGTACTTC.

This clonotype occurred a few times. The V and J genes are TRBV10-3 and TRBJ2-7; perhaps TRBD1 as D (5 bases). Trimming cost V 4 bases and J 5 bases, with 15 bases left between them. Germline assignment: CDR1 ENHRY and CDR2 SYGVKD. The CDR3 extends over 14 amino acids. The CDR3 protein is CAISAYAGWNEQYF. CDR3 DNA: TGTGCCATCAGTGCGTACGCAGGGTGGAACGAGCAGTACTTC.

The chain joins TRBV19 to TRBJ1-5; a weak D match, TRBD1 (6 bases). CDR1 and CDR2 (germline): LNHDA, SQIVND (reference sequence). V was shortened by 2 bases and J by 3 bases, with 11 bases between the two germline ends. The CDR3 runs to 15 residues. This chain's CDR3 is CASSINGQFNQPQHF. The DNA for the CDR3 is TGTGCCAGTAGTATAAACGGACAGTTCAATCAGCCCCAGCATTTT.

This clonotype showed up many times. The chain couples TRBV7-2 to TRBJ1-5; no clear D gene. The germline CDR1 and CDR2 sequences are SGHTA and FQGNSA. V lost 5 bases and J 12 bases, leaving 17 bases between the germline ends. The CDR3 sequence is 13 residues long. CDR3 amino acids: CASSPSRLRGQHF. CDR3 nucleotide sequence: TGTGCCAGCAGCCCTAGTCGGCTGCGGGGCCAGCATTTT.

The chain has TRBV11-3 and TRBJ2-3; D is perhaps TRBD2 (6 bases). The germline gives CDR1 SGHNT, CDR2 YENEEA. V dropped 4 bases and J dropped 6 bases, with 17 bases sitting between them. The CDR3 spans 15 residues. DNA of the CDR3: TGTGCCAGCAGCTACCGAGGGGACTCCAAGGATACGCAGTATTTT. Protein sequence: CASSYRGDSKDTQYF.

The sample holds a few counts of this clonotype. The chain combines TRBV20-1 with TRBJ1-5; D remains ambiguous. CDR1 and CDR2 (germline): DFQATT, SNEGSKA (reference sequence). The ends were cut back, 7 bases at V and 7 bases at J, with 14 bases in the middle. The CDR3 consists of 12 residues. In DNA, the CDR3 is TGCAGTGTCGGGAGGGAGGGCCAGCCCCAGCATTTT. This sequence encodes CSVGREGQPQHF.

The table lists this clonotype with a few counts. V and J are TRBV29-1 and TRBJ1-2; D is undetermined. The CDR3 extends over 12 amino acids. V was pared by 5 bases and J by 3 bases, with 10 bases between. Germline V gene data show CDR1 as SQVTM and CDR2 as ANQGSEA. In DNA, the CDR3 is TGCAGCGTTAGTGGGCGTGACTATGGCTACACCTTC. Translation: CSVSGRDYGYTF.

This clonotype was seen ten or more times. The V call is TRBV27, the J call TRBJ2-3; D unresolved. Germline V gives CDR1 MNHEY, CDR2 SMNVEV (reference sequence). V lost 7 bases to trimming and J lost 2 bases, with 13 bases between them. The CDR3 totals 14 residues. The CDR3 here is CASTALGPTDTQYF. CDR3 sequence (DNA): TGTGCCAGCACCGCCTTAGGGCCCACAGATACGCAGTATTTT.

This clonotype was seen more than once but under ten times. The chain couples TRBV7-9 to TRBJ2-3; D may be TRBD2 (5 bases). The V gene's germline CDR1 is SEHNR and CDR2 FQNEAQ (reference sequence). Trimming stripped 5 bases from V and 2 bases from J, with 17 bases between. The length of the CDR3 is 16 residues. The CDR3 is CASSRIHPAATDTQYF. The CDR3 DNA reads as TGTGCCAGCAGCCGCATCCATCCAGCGGCCACAGATACGCAGTATTTT.

The V and J genes are TRBV27 and TRBJ1-1; D is undetermined. CDR3 size: 10 residues. CDR1 and CDR2 (germline): MNHEY, SMNVEV (reference sequence). In DNA form, the CDR3 reads TGTCGGGCAGGAAACACTGAAGCTTTCTTT. Encoded protein: CRAGNTEAFF.

The chain has TRBV4-2 and TRBJ2-1; D is uncertain. Trimming cost V 1 base and J 9 bases, with 10 bases left between them. Germline V CDR1 and CDR2: LGHNA, YNFKEQ. CDR3 length equals 13 residues. In nucleotides, the CDR3 is TGTGCCAGCAGCCAAGCCAGCCCTGGTGAGCAGTTCTTC. Translation: CASSQASPGEQFF.

This clonotype was detected a few times. The chain carries TRBV5-1 and TRBJ1-2, with D perhaps matching TRBD1 (5 bases). CDR1 and CDR2 (germline): SGHRS, YFSETQ. The CDR3 is 14 residues long. Trimming left V 4 bases short and J 7 bases short, with 17 bases between. Here the CDR3 reads CASSAPVVGGGYTF. Here the CDR3 DNA reads TGCGCCAGCAGCGCCCCGGTAGTCGGGGGTGGCTACACCTTC. The full variable domain, in which reference TRBV5-1 and TRBJ1-2 provide the parts outside the CDR3, is KAGVTQTPRYLIKTRGQQVTLSCSPISGHRSVSWYQQTPGQGLQFLFEYFSETQRNKGNFPGRFSGRQFSNSRSEMNVSTLELGDSALYLCASSAPVVGGGYTFGSGTRLTVV.

The chain joins TRBV6-1 to TRBJ2-1; 9 bases fit TRBD2. Germline trimming cut 3 bases from V and 7 bases from J; bases unmatched to any gene: 4. Germline loops: CDR1 MNHNS, CDR2 SASEGT. The CDR3 runs to 14 residues. DNA for the CDR3: TGTGCCAGCAGTGACGGCGGGAGGGTTAATGAGCAGTTCTTC. Its protein is CASSDGGRVNEQFF.

The chain uses TRBV2 and TRBJ2-5, with unresolved D. The V end lost 8 bases, the J end lost 3 bases, and 7 bases lay between the germline ends. The CDR3 is 11 amino acids. Germline V lookup: CDR1 SNHLY, CDR2 FYNNEI. This CDR3 reads CASGLEETQYF. Here the CDR3 DNA reads TGTGCCAGCGGCTTGGAAGAGACCCAGTACTTC.

The genes are TRBV4-1 and TRBJ2-3, with 9 bases aligning to TRBD2. V lost 1 base, J lost 1 base, and 6 bases stayed unmatched. Germline lookup yields CDR1 MGHRA and CDR2 YSYEKL. This CDR3 is built from 17 residues. This CDR3 reads CASSQVSSGKGTDTQYF. The CDR3 DNA follows: TGCGCCAGCAGCCAAGTATCTAGCGGGAAGGGCACAGATACGCAGTATTTT.

This chain uses TRBV28 with TRBJ2-4; D is unclear. There are 13 residues in the CDR3. Trimming took 3 bases from V and 7 from J, leaving 10 bases between them. Germline CDR1 MDHEN, CDR2 SYDVKM. In nucleotides, the CDR3 is TGTGCCAGCAGTTTGACGATAGACAACATTCAGTACTTC. Protein: CASSLTIDNIQYF.

This clonotype showed up just a few times. The rearrangement links TRBV6-2 or TRBV6-3 to TRBJ1-1; D is uncertain. This CDR3 is 14 amino acids long. In germline, CDR1 is MNHEY, CDR2 SVGEGT. The V end was cut by 6 bases, the J end by 5 bases, with 16 bases between. The CDR3 DNA is TGTGCCAGCAGCCGAGTAGGTTTGCGGACTGAAGCTTTCTTT. This encodes CASSRVGLRTEAFF.

This clonotype has ten or more counts. The chain recombines TRBV4-1 with TRBJ1-4; D gene unclear. This CDR3 region has 16 residues. Germline V gene lookup returns CDR1 MGHRA and CDR2 YSYEKL. V lost 3 bases to trimming and J lost 6 bases, with 17 bases between them. The CDR3 is CASSHPVSMGDEKLFF. The CDR3 DNA sequence: TGCGCCAGCAGCCACCCAGTCAGTATGGGCGATGAAAAACTGTTTTTT.

The chain joins TRBV24-1 to TRBJ2-3; 7 bases fit TRBD1. The CDR3 sequence is 15 residues long. The V gene's germline CDR1 is KGHDR and CDR2 SFDVKD. Germline trimming cut 1 base from V and 0 bases from J; bases unmatched to any gene: 0. This chain's CDR3 is CATSDLQGSTDTQYF. The CDR3 DNA sequence: TGTGCCACCAGTGATTTACAGGGGAGCACAGATACGCAGTATTTT.

This clonotype was recorded a few times. The V gene is TRBV7-8, the J gene TRBJ2-3, with D perhaps TRBD2 (7 bases). The CDR3 runs to 15 residues. Deletions cut 1 base from V and 6 bases from J, with 14 bases between. The germline CDR1 and CDR2 sequences are SGHVS and FQNEAQ. The CDR3 DNA reads TGTGCCAGCAGCTTAGATGGGGGGGCCGCCGATACGCAGTATTTT. Its translation: CASSLDGGAADTQYF. Using reference TRBV7-8 and TRBJ2-3 for the parts outside the CDR3, the full variable domain is GAGVSQSPRYKVAKRGQDVALRCDPISGHVSLFWYQQALGQGPEFLTYFQNEAQLDKSGLPSDRFFAERPEGSVSTLKIQRTQQEDSAVYLCASSLDGGAADTQYFGPGTRLTVL.

This clonotype was picked up many times. The V call is TRBV6-2 or TRBV6-3, the J call TRBJ2-5; D is uncertain. Trimming stripped 7 bases from V and 3 bases from J, with 12 bases between. Germline V lookup: CDR1 MNHEY, CDR2 SVGEGT. The CDR3 is 13 amino acids. Here the CDR3 DNA reads TGTGCCAGCACCCAGCAGCCAGAAGAGACCCAGTACTTC. Translated, it gives CASTQQPEETQYF.